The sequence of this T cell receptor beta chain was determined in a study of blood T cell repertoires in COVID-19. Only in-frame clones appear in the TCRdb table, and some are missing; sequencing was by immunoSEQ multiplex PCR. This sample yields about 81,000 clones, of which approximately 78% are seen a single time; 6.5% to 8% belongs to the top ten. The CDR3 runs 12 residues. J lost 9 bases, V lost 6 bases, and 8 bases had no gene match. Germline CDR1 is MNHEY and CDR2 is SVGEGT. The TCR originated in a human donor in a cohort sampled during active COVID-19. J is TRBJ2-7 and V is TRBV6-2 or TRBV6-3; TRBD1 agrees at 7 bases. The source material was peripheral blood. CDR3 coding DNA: TGTGCCAGCAGCTCCCAACAGGGGTGGCAGTACTTC. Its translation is CASSSQQGWQYF.